This entry lists 32 T cell receptor beta chains sequenced from one sample in a study of shared clonotypes between healthy human individuals (dated by TCRdb to the early 2020s). CD8 naive samples were CD45RO-negative cells positively selected for CCR7, giving a CD45RA+CCR7+ population that excluded TemRA cells. The library came from the immunoSEQ multiplex PCR assay. TCRdb's version of the immuneACCESS table is confined to in-frame rearrangements and falls short of the full clone set. An unresolved V gene accounts for under half of the shortfall where checked; the remainder is of unknown origin. In this sample the table shows about 2.1 million clones, 90% to 95% of which occur a single time. The ten largest clones capture more than 1.5% of the sample. Sequencing input: naive CD8+ T cells from PBMCs. The meaning of the sample's cell subset or site label: CD45RA+CCR7+. The receptors were gathered from a man younger than 35 in good health. Some clones in this sample may be carry-over from other donors' samples.

The chain couples TRBV7-8 to TRBJ2-1, with TRBD1 identical over 9 bases. From germline, CDR1 is SGHVS and CDR2 FQNEAQ. The CDR3 is made up of 15 amino acids. The ends lost 5 bases at V and 1 base at J; junction bases unmatched: 3. CDR3 in DNA: TGTGCCAGCAGCATGGGACAGGGTTCCTACAATGAGCAGTTCTTC. It encodes CASSMGQGSYNEQFF.

The genes are TRBV13 and TRBJ2-1, with 14 positions matching TRBD2. CDR1 and CDR2 (germline): PRHDT, FYEKMQ (reference sequence). The CDR3 is 16 residues long. The J segment lost 8 bases and the V segment lost 5 bases, leaving 8 bases of the junction unmatched. The CDR3 DNA follows: TGTGCCAGCAGCCCGGGACTAGCGGGAGAGATGGATGAGCAGTTCTTC. This codes for CASSPGLAGEMDEQFF.

The CDR3: CASSEGTRGLSDTQYF. The CDR3 DNA reads TGCGCCAGCAGTGAGGGCACCAGGGGATTATCAGATACGCAGTATTTT. The chain is built from TRBV10-1 and TRBJ2-3, with D perhaps TRBD1 (6 bases). CDR3 length: 16 amino acids. Germline CDR1 reads WNHNN; CDR2 reads SYGVQD (reference sequence). Trimming cost V 2 bases and J 4 bases, with 16 bases left between them.

Regarding this clone: The sample carries other DNA sequences with the same CDR3. The chain is built from TRBV7-9 and TRBJ2-7; D perhaps matches TRBD2 (6 bases). Germline-derived CDR1 and CDR2 are SEHNR and FQNEAQ (reference sequence). The CDR3 has 14 amino acids. The V end lost 1 base, the J end lost 3 bases, and 10 bases lay between the germline ends. The CDR3 sequence is CASSLGGGIYEQYF. The CDR3 DNA reads as TGTGCCAGCAGCTTAGGTGGCGGGATCTACGAGCAGTACTTC.

In this sample, this clone turned up once. The V and J genes are TRBV7-9 and TRBJ2-7; TRBD1 or TRBD2 may be the D gene (5 bases each). V gave up 3 bases and J gave up 0 bases, with 12 bases separating them. The CDR3 contains 15 residues. From germline, CDR1 is SEHNR and CDR2 FQNEAQ (reference sequence). As DNA, the CDR3 is TGTGCCAGCAGCTTTGGGGGAAAAAGCTCCTACGAGCAGTACTTC. It specifies CASSFGGKSSYEQYF. Looking up the rest from reference TRBV7-9 and TRBJ2-7 gives the full variable domain: DTGVSQNPRHKITKRGQNVTFRCDPISEHNRLYWYRQTLGQGPEFLTYFQNEAQLEKSRLLSDRFSAERPKGSFSTLEIQRTEQGDSAMYLCASSFGGKSSYEQYFGPGTRLTVT.

Comment on this clone: Other nucleotide sequences from this sample produce the same CDR3. The J gene is TRBJ2-7, the V gene TRBV27, with 9 bases that match TRBD1. Germline V gene data show CDR1 as MNHEY and CDR2 as SMNVEV (reference sequence). The V and J ends lost 2 bases and 1 base, in that order; junction bases with no gene match: 3. The CDR3 extends over 15 amino acids. The CDR3 nucleotides are TGTGCCAGCAGTTTAGTTGGGACAGGGTCCTACGAGCAGTACTTC. It specifies CASSLVGTGSYEQYF.

V gene TRBV7-2 combines with J gene TRBJ2-3; D may be TRBD1 (6 bases). The CDR3 consists of 15 residues. V shed 5 bases and J shed 0 bases, with 12 bases lying between them. CDR1 is SGHTA, CDR2 FQGNSA, per germline. CDR3 nucleotide sequence: TGTGCCAGCAGCCCTTGGCAGGGGAGCACAGATACGCAGTATTTT. Protein product: CASSPWQGSTDTQYF.

This sequence joins TRBV30 and TRBJ2-2; 14 bases line up with TRBD2. The V gene's germline CDR1 is GTSNPN and CDR2 SVGIG (reference sequence). The trim removed 2 bases at V and 4 bases at J, leaving 15 bases unmatched. The CDR3 consists of 20 residues. The CDR3 reads CAWSPLRRTSGRPRTGELFF. CDR3 in DNA: TGTGCCTGGAGTCCCCTCCGTCGGACTAGCGGGAGGCCGCGCACCGGGGAGCTGTTTTTT.

This chain uses TRBV9 with TRBJ2-3; a possible D gene is TRBD1 (5 bases). The CDR3 is made up of 14 amino acids. The germline V gene has CDR1 SGDLS and CDR2 YYNGEE. V was trimmed by 0 bases and J by 4 bases, leaving 9 bases between them. CDR3: CASSVGGRADTQYF. CDR3 nucleotides: TGTGCCAGCAGCGTAGGGGGCCGCGCAGATACGCAGTATTTT.

The chain joins TRBV7-9 to TRBJ2-5; 7 bases align to TRBD2. J gave up 3 bases and V 5 bases, and 6 bases lay outside the gene matches. The CDR3 has 14 residues. Germline CDR1 SEHNR, CDR2 FQNEAQ (reference sequence). For the CDR3, the DNA is TGTGCCAGCAGCGCGCGGGAGAGGGAAGAGACCCAGTACTTC. Protein sequence: CASSAREREETQYF.

Concerning this clone itself: Mismatch with germline at one junction end may stem from a read error. The chain combines TRBV7-9 with TRBJ2-1, with D possibly matching TRBD1 (6 bases). In germline, CDR1 is SEHNR, CDR2 FQNEAQ (reference sequence). The CDR3 spans 13 residues. CDR3 in amino acids: CASKGGSSNEQFF. The CDR3 DNA follows: TGTGCCAGCAAAGGGGGATCCTCCAATGAGCAGTTCTTC.

The rearrangement uses TRBV30 and TRBJ2-7, with 10 bases matching TRBD2. CDR3 length: 13 amino acids. Trimming removed 8 bases from V and 0 bases from J; junction bases left unmatched: 4. Germline V gene sequence: CDR1 GTSNPN, CDR2 SVGIG (reference sequence). The CDR3 nucleotides read TGTGCCACCGGGACTAGCGTCTCCTACGAGCAGTACTTC. Its protein product is CATGTSVSYEQYF.

V gene TRBV5-4 combines with J gene TRBJ1-5; D unresolved. Looked up from germline, CDR1 is SGHNT and CDR2 is YYREEE (reference sequence). Trimming removed 6 bases from V and 4 bases from J, with 5 bases in between. The CDR3 is 11 amino acids. The CDR3 bases are TGTGCCAGCACAGGAAATCAGCCCCAGCATTTT. Translated, it gives CASTGNQPQHF.

The V call is TRBV18, the J call TRBJ2-7; D is ambiguous. Germline CDR1 reads KGHSH; CDR2 reads LQKENI. This CDR3 region has 14 residues. Between the trimmed V and J ends, which lost 5 bases and 2 bases, there was a span of 13 bases. The CDR3: CASSDAPRTYEQYF. CDR3 DNA sequence: TGTGCCAGCTCAGACGCCCCTCGAACCTACGAGCAGTACTTC.

The chain uses TRBV19 and TRBJ2-5; 11 positions agree with TRBD1. There are 15 residues in the CDR3. Germline lookup yields CDR1 LNHDA and CDR2 SQIVND (reference sequence). V gave up 6 bases and J gave up 5 bases; unmatched junction bases: 8. The CDR3 DNA reads TGTGCCAGTAGGGAGGGACAGGGGGTCGGGGAGACCCAGTACTTC. It specifies CASREGQGVGETQYF.

The V call is TRBV5-5, the J call TRBJ2-7; 8 bases are shared with TRBD1. Trimming at V came to 1 base and at J to 6 bases, leaving 3 bases not matched to a gene. The CDR3 runs to 13 residues. CDR1 is SGHKS, CDR2 YYEKEE, per germline (reference sequence). CDR3 loop: CASSLMTGAEQYF. DNA of the CDR3: TGTGCCAGCAGCTTGATGACAGGGGCCGAGCAGTACTTC.

The J gene is TRBJ2-1, the V gene TRBV5-8, with 10 positions matching TRBD1. Germline V gene data show CDR1 as SGHTS and CDR2 as YDEGEE. The CDR3 runs 15 residues. With 4 bases clipped from V and 7 bases from J, the junction kept 8 bases outside the gene matches. CDR3 in DNA: TGTGCCAGCAGCGTTACCGGGACAGGGGTAAATGAGCAGTTCTTC. Amino acids: CASSVTGTGVNEQFF.

The V and J genes are TRBV7-6 and TRBJ1-1; TRBD1 is a possible D gene (6 bases). This CDR3 is built from 15 residues. From germline, CDR1 is SGHVS and CDR2 FNYEAQ. The germline V and J ends were trimmed by 5 bases and 8 bases, with 21 bases remaining between them. DNA of the CDR3: TGTGCCAGCAGCCCATCCAGGGGCCCGAAGGTCGAAGCTTTCTTT. Protein product: CASSPSRGPKVEAFF.

The gene calls are TRBV19 and TRBJ2-3; no firm D call. Germline lookup yields CDR1 LNHDA and CDR2 SQIVND (reference sequence). The length of the CDR3 is 13 residues. The V end was cut by 10 bases, the J end by 3 bases, with 14 bases between. CDR3 protein: CATSTRLTDTQYF. For the CDR3, the DNA is TGTGCCACCTCGACCAGGCTTACAGATACGCAGTATTTT. The full variable domain, completed using reference TRBV19 and TRBJ2-3, is DGGITQSPKYLFRKEGQNVTLSCEQNLNHDAMYWYRQDPGQGLRLIYYSQIVNDFQKGDIAEGYSVSREKKESFPLTVTSAQKNPTAFYLCATSTRLTDTQYFGPGTRLTVL.

V gene TRBV5-4 combines with J gene TRBJ2-7; 10 positions match TRBD2. Per germline, CDR1 SGHNT and CDR2 YYREEE (reference sequence). This CDR3 region has 15 residues. J was trimmed by 5 bases and V by 0 bases; bases with no gene match: 5. The CDR3 region has the DNA TGTGCCAGCAGCTTGGAAGCGGGAGGGCCCCACGAGCAGTACTTC. It codes for CASSLEAGGPHEQYF. The variable domain in full, with the rest retrieved from reference TRBV5-4 and TRBJ2-7, is ETGVTQSPTHLIKTRGQQVTLRCSSQSGHNTVSWYQQALGQGPQFIFQYYREEENGRGNFPPRFSGLQFPNYSSELNVNALELDDSALYLCASSLEAGGPHEQYFGPGTRLTVT.

CDR3 sequence (DNA): TGTGCCAGCAGTTTCGCCTCCACGAGCAATCAGCCCCAGCATTTT. Encoded protein: CASSFASTSNQPQHF. This rearrangement joins TRBV7-9 to TRBJ1-5, with D uncertain. V lost 6 bases and J 1 base, leaving 13 bases between the germline ends. Germline values: CDR1 SEHNR, CDR2 FQNEAQ (reference sequence). The CDR3 spans 15 residues.

The chain links TRBV11-2 to TRBJ2-3; D remains unclear. The CDR3 spans 13 residues. Germline CDR1 reads SGHAT; CDR2 reads FQNNGV. V lost 5 bases, J lost 2 bases, and 8 bases lay in between. The CDR3 is CASSPTATDTQYF. DNA for the CDR3: TGTGCCAGCAGCCCCACCGCCACAGATACGCAGTATTTT. The whole variable domain, remainder taken from reference TRBV11-2 and TRBJ2-3, is EAGVAQSPRYKIIEKRQSVAFWCNPISGHATLYWYQQILGQGPKLLIQFQNNGVVDDSQLPKDRFSAERLKGVDSTLKIQPAKLEDSAVYLCASSPTATDTQYFGPGTRLTVL.

The chain is built from TRBV11-1 and TRBJ1-1; the D is unclear. The V and J ends lost 2 bases and 4 bases respectively, with 14 bases between them. Per the germline V gene, CDR1 is SGHAT and CDR2 is FQDESV (reference sequence). The CDR3 contains 15 residues. The CDR3 DNA follows: TGTGCCAGCAGCTTAAATTTCCTAACCGCCACTGAAGCTTTCTTT. Its protein product is CASSLNFLTATEAFF.

J is TRBJ2-3 and V is TRBV5-6, with D perhaps assigned TRBD1 or TRBD2 (7 bases each). V shed 2 bases and J shed 5 bases, with 9 bases lying between them. This CDR3 has 13 amino acids. CDR1 and CDR2 (germline): SGHDT, YYEEEE. The CDR3 nucleotides read TGTGCCAGCAGCTTCAGGGGGGGAGATACGCAGTATTTT. Amino acid sequence: CASSFRGGDTQYF.

V usage is TRBV5-5 and J usage is TRBJ2-7; TRBD1 matches 8 bases. CDR1 is SGHKS, CDR2 YYEKEE, per germline (reference sequence). This CDR3 region has 14 residues. The junction had 6 bases not matched to a gene; V was cut back by 7 bases and J by 0 bases. The CDR3 DNA reads as TGTGCCAGCCTACGGACAGGGTCCTCCTACGAGCAGTACTTC. Translated: CASLRTGSSYEQYF.

The chain is built from TRBV28 and TRBJ2-1; unclear D gene. The V and J ends lost 2 bases and 0 bases respectively, with 11 bases between them. The CDR3 loop spans 16 amino acids. Germline CDR1 is MDHEN and CDR2 is SYDVKM. In DNA, the CDR3 is TGTGCCAGCAGTTTAGTAACGGTACGCTCCTACAATGAGCAGTTCTTC. Translation gives CASSLVTVRSYNEQFF.

This clone appeared a single time. Within the sample, other DNA sequences also encode this same CDR3. V gene TRBV29-1 combines with J gene TRBJ1-2; D gene ambiguous. Trimming removed 3 bases at V and 2 bases at J, with 7 bases between. From germline, CDR1 is SQVTM and CDR2 ANQGSEA. This CDR3 has 12 residues. CDR3 sequence reads: CSVEDRNYGYTF. The CDR3 nucleotides are TGCAGCGTTGAGGATCGGAACTATGGCTACACCTTC.

Details on this clone: The sample holds other DNA sequences that translate to the same CDR3. The chain uses TRBV9 and TRBJ2-7; TRBD2 agrees at 8 bases. Trimming took 2 bases from V and 3 from J; bases not matched to a gene: 1. The germline V gene has CDR1 SGDLS and CDR2 YYNGEE. This CDR3 has 13 residues. The CDR3 bases are TGTGCCAGCAGCGTCGGGACTAGCTACGAGCAGTACTTC. Translation gives CASSVGTSYEQYF.

V and J are TRBV4-2 and TRBJ2-7; the D gene is possibly TRBD1 (6 bases). Between the trimmed V and J ends, which lost 3 bases and 0 bases, there was a span of 21 bases. The CDR3 sequence is 18 residues long. In germline, CDR1 is LGHNA, CDR2 YNFKEQ. The CDR3 DNA is TGTGCCAGCAGCCAGCATAGGGCAGGGGCAGGTGGCTCCTACGAGCAGTACTTC. Protein: CASSQHRAGAGGSYEQYF.

A remark on this clone: Other DNA sequences in this specimen translate into the identical CDR3. The V call is TRBV27, the J call TRBJ2-3; 11 bases align to TRBD2. This CDR3 region has 14 residues. Germline V CDR1 and CDR2: MNHEY, SMNVEV (reference sequence). Losses at the gene ends were 2 bases for V and 5 bases for J; bases not matched to a gene: 0. CDR3 coding DNA: TGTGCCAGCAGTTTACTAGCGGGAGGAGATACGCAGTATTTT. Amino acid sequence: CASSLLAGGDTQYF.

V and J are TRBV5-8 and TRBJ2-3; tentative D call: TRBD2 (6 bases). V was cut by 0 bases and J by 2 bases, with 10 bases left in between. CDR1 is SGHTS, CDR2 YDEGEE, per germline. CDR3 length: 15 amino acids. The CDR3 nucleotides read TGTGCCAGCAGCTTGGGGGCTAGCGCCACAGATACGCAGTATTTT. The encoded protein is CASSLGASATDTQYF.

The V and J genes are TRBV7-6 and TRBJ2-5, with TRBD1 matching over 11 bases. Germline values: CDR1 SGHVS, CDR2 FNYEAQ. With 5 bases clipped from V and 1 base from J, the junction kept 9 bases outside the gene matches. The CDR3 loop spans 17 amino acids. The CDR3 DNA sequence: TGTGCCAGCAGCGAAGTGGGACAGGGGGAGACCCAAGAGACCCAGTACTTC. This sequence encodes CASSEVGQGETQETQYF.